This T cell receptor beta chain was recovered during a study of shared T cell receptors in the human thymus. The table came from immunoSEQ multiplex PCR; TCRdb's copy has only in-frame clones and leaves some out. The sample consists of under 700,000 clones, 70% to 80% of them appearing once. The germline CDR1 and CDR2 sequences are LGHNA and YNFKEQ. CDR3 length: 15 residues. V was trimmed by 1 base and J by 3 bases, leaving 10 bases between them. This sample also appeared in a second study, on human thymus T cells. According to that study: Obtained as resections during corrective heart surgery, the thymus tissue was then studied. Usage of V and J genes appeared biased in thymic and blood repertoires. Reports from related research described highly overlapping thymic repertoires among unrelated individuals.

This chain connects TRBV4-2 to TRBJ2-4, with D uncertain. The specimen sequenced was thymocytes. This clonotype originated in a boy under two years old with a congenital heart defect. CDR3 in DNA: TGTGCCAGCAGCCAAGGAAGCCCCCTCAAAAACATTCAGTACTTC. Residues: CASSQGSPLKNIQYF.